This entry concerns a single TCR beta chain. This specimen comes from a study of Graves' ophthalmopathy and Graves' hyperthyroidism. The TCR beta CDR3 regions underwent amplification from RNA transcripts. RT-PCR with HTBI primers came first, then second-round multiplex PCR. Using its own MiXCR run on the multiplex PCR reads, TCRdb lists one record per CDR3 protein. The table records around 1,200,000 distinct CDR3 sequences, about two fifths of them present only once. Establishment of the diagnosis relied upon clinical symptoms, serum thyroxine, TRAb, thyroid ultrasound and orbital computed tomography. CDR3 size: 14 residues. With 7 bases clipped from V and 2 bases from J, the junction kept 7 bases outside the gene matches. CDR1 SNHLY and CDR2 FYNNEI come from the germline V gene.

The chain joins TRBV2 to TRBJ1-2; TRBD1 agrees at 7 bases. This clonotype was obtained from an adult man with Graves' hyperthyroidism. Sequencing used peripheral blood or thyroid tissue (not recorded which). CDR3 DNA: TGTGCCAGCACGAGCGGGGGACAGAACTATGGCTACACCTTC. Amino acid sequence: CASTSGGQNYGYTF. The variable domain in full, completed from reference TRBV2 and TRBJ1-2, reads EPEVTQTPSHQVTQMGQEVILRCVPISNHLYFYWYRQILGQKVEFLVSFYNNEISEKSEIFDDQFSVERPDGSNFTLKIRSTKLEDSAMYFCASTSGGQNYGYTFGSGTRLTVV.